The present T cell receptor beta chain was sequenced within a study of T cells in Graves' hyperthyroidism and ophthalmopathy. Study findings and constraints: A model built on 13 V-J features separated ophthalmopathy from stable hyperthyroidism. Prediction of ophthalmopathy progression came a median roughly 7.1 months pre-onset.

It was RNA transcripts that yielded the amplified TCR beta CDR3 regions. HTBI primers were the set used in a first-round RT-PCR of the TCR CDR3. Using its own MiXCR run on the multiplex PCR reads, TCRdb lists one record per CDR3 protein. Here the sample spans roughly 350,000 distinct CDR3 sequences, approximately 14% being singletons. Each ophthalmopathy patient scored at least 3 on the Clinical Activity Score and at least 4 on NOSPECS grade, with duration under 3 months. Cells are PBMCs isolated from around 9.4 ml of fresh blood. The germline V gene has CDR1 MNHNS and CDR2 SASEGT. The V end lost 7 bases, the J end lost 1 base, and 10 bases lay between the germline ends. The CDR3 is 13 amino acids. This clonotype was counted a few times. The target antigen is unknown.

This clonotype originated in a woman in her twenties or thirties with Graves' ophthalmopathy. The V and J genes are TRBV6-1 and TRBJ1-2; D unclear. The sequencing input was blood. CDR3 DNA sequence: TGTGCCAGCACCGAAGGATATAACTATGGCTACACCTTC. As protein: CASTEGYNYGYTF.